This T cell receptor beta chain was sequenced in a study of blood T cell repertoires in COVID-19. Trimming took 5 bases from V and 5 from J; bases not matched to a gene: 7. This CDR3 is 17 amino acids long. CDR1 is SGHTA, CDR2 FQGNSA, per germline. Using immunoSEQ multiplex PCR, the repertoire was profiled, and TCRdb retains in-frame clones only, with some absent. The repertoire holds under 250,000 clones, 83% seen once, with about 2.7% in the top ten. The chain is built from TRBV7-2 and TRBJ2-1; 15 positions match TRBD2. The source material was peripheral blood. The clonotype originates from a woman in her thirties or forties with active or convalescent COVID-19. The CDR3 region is CASSLGLAGGSDNEQFF. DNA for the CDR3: TGTGCCAGCAGCCTAGGACTAGCGGGAGGGAGTGACAATGAGCAGTTCTTC.